The 3 T cell receptor beta chains below were found in one sample sequenced in a study of shared clonotypes between healthy human individuals. Naive CD8 cells, CD45RO-negative and positively selected for CCR7, excluded terminally differentiated effector memory CD45RA+ cells. Sequenced by immunoSEQ multiplex PCR; TCRdb stores in-frame clones only, minus some. The sample includes roughly 1,800,000 clones, about 95% of them seen just once. The sample taken for sequencing was naive CD8+ T cells sorted from blood. The receptors were sampled from a man aged 18 to 29 in good health.

This clone was recorded once. This chain joins TRBV6-6 and TRBJ1-1; D not resolved. CDR1 is MNHNY and CDR2 is SVGAGI in the germline V gene (reference sequence). V was pared by 4 bases and J by 12 bases, with 18 bases between. This CDR3 has 13 amino acids. The CDR3 loop reads CASSFLVEGNTFF. The CDR3 coding sequence is TGTGCCAGCAGTTTTCTAGTTGAGGGAAATACTTTCTTT.

This chain joins TRBV5-6 and TRBJ2-7; TRBD2 matches 12 bases. This CDR3 has 15 amino acids. The ends lost 4 bases at V and 6 bases at J; junction bases unmatched: 8. From germline, CDR1 is SGHDT and CDR2 YYEEEE. Here the CDR3 DNA reads TGTGCCAGCAGCGGCGGACTAGCGGGACGTACCGAGCAGTACTTC. Translating gives CASSGGLAGRTEQYF.

The chain combines TRBV27 with TRBJ1-5; D not certain. In germline, CDR1 is MNHEY, CDR2 SMNVEV (reference sequence). V lost 2 bases and J 5 bases, leaving 10 bases between the germline ends. This CDR3 region has 14 residues. The CDR3 coding sequence is TGTGCCAGCAGTTTAGCGGCAAGTCATCAGCCCCAGCATTTT. Its translation: CASSLAASHQPQHF.